What follows are 30 T cell receptor beta chains derived from one specimen sequenced in a study of T cells in Graves' hyperthyroidism and ophthalmopathy. RNA transcripts served as the template for amplifying TCR beta CDR3 regions. The HTBI primer set served for first-round RT-PCR of the TCR CDR3. Via MiXCR, TCRdb re-called the multiplex PCR reads, giving one row per CDR3 protein. The sample yields 300,000 to 450,000 distinct CDR3 sequences, 20% to 25% seen once. Material: blood. All receptors derive from a man aged 50 to 59 with Graves' hyperthyroidism.

This clonotype has just a few counts. V usage is TRBV27 and J usage is TRBJ2-1, with TRBD2 as a possible D gene (5 bases). CDR1 and CDR2 (germline): MNHEY, SMNVEV (reference sequence). This CDR3 comprises 13 residues. V was clipped by 1 base and J by 8 bases, with 9 bases between them. The CDR3 loop is CASSLYSSDEQFF. In DNA, the CDR3 is TGTGCCAGCAGTTTATATAGTAGCGATGAGCAGTTCTTC.

Comments on this clonotype: The junction differs from germline at one of its ends, possibly a read error. This sequence joins TRBV2 and TRBJ1-2; 7 bases align to TRBD1. This CDR3 is built from 13 residues. CDR1 is SNHLY, CDR2 FYNNEI, per germline. The CDR3 bases are TGTGCCAGCAGCGAACGAACAGGGGATGGCTACAACTTC. It codes for CASSERTGDGYNF.

This clonotype was found a few times. The rearrangement joins TRBV29-1 to TRBJ2-7; TRBD1 matches at 9 bases. The CDR3 has 13 residues. The germline V gene has CDR1 SQVTM and CDR2 ANQGSEA. V shed 8 bases and J 5 bases; nucleotides not matched to a gene: 10. The CDR3 loop reads CSSRGQGLNEQYF. CDR3 nucleotides: TGCAGCTCGAGGGGACAGGGACTCAACGAGCAGTACTTC.

Notes on this clonotype: It may be a read error: a sequence one base away is much more abundant. The V call is TRBV18, the J call TRBJ2-3; D remains ambiguous. This CDR3 has 13 amino acids. V was shortened by 2 bases and J by 5 bases, with 8 bases between the two germline ends. Germline CDR1 is KGHSH and CDR2 is LQKENI. CDR3 in amino acids: CASSPSVIDTQYF. The CDR3 coding sequence is TGTGCCAGCTCACCAAGTGTCATAGATACGCAGTATTTT. The full variable domain, completed using reference TRBV18 and TRBJ2-3, is NAGVMQNPRHLVRRRGQEARLRCSPMKGHSHVYWYRQLPEEGLKFMVYLQKENIIDESGMPKERFSAEFPKEGPSILRIQQVVRGDSAAYFCASSPSVIDTQYFGPGTRLTVL.

This clonotype has at least ten counts. This chain connects TRBV11-2 to TRBJ2-1; TRBD1 is a possible D gene (6 bases). V lost 5 bases and J 7 bases, leaving 24 bases between the germline ends. The CDR3 sequence is 17 residues long. In germline, CDR1 is SGHAT, CDR2 FQNNGV. The CDR3 DNA reads as TGTGCCAGCAGCCCACTAATGGTCCAGGGGTCACGGAATGAGCAGTTCTTC. It is translated as CASSPLMVQGSRNEQFF.

The gene calls are TRBV27 and TRBJ1-1, with unresolved D. The CDR3 covers 15 residues. Germline-derived CDR1 and CDR2 are MNHEY and SMNVEV (reference sequence). Trimming cost V 3 bases and J 0 bases, with 11 bases left between them. CDR3 in amino acids: CASSLRQDLNTEAFF. The CDR3 DNA reads as TGTGCCAGCAGTTTGCGGCAGGACTTGAACACTGAAGCTTTCTTT.

The chain links TRBV12-3 or TRBV12-4 to TRBJ2-1, with a weak D call TRBD2 (6 bases). V was clipped by 4 bases and J by 3 bases, with 7 bases between them. The CDR3 contains 13 residues. CDR3 protein: CASSSTSYNEQFF. The CDR3 DNA reads TGTGCCAGCAGTTCGACTAGCTACAATGAGCAGTTCTTC.

This clonotype was seen a handful of times. V gene TRBV7-9 combines with J gene TRBJ2-3; 8 positions agree with TRBD1. This CDR3 is 14 amino acids long. Losses at the gene ends were 7 bases for V and 2 bases for J; bases not matched to a gene: 5. The V gene's germline CDR1 is SEHNR and CDR2 FQNEAQ (reference sequence). CDR3 bases: TGTGCCAGCACCGGACAGGGCTACACAGATACGCAGTATTTT. As protein: CASTGQGYTDTQYF.

The chain uses TRBV3-1 and TRBJ1-4; 8 bases are shared with TRBD1. Germline V CDR1 and CDR2: LGHDT, YNNKEL (reference sequence). The trim removed 4 bases at V and 9 bases at J, leaving 10 bases unmatched. The CDR3 loop spans 15 amino acids. The CDR3 sequence is CASSPRGDRSQKLFF. The CDR3, as DNA: TGTGCCAGCAGCCCCCGCGGGGACAGGTCCCAAAAACTGTTTTTT.

This clonotype was picked up a small number of times. The V gene is TRBV5-1, the J gene TRBJ2-1, with D tentatively TRBD1 (6 bases). Trimming left V 6 bases short and J 8 bases short, with 18 bases between. Germline V lookup: CDR1 SGHRS, CDR2 YFSETQ. The CDR3 consists of 14 residues. This CDR3 reads CASKVGQGAHEQFF. The CDR3 DNA reads TGCGCCAGCAAGGTGGGACAAGGAGCCCATGAGCAGTTCTTC.

A remark on this clonotype: Just one base apart from a much larger clone, this may be a read error. J is TRBJ2-7 and V is TRBV2, with D possibly being TRBD1 (5 bases). Germline values: CDR1 SNHLY, CDR2 FYNNEI. The CDR3 runs 15 residues. CDR3 amino acids: CASSKDSLESYEQCF. For the CDR3, the DNA is TGTGCCAGCAGTAAAGACAGCCTGGAATCCTACGAGCAGTGCTTC.

As concerns this clonotype: At one of its ends the junction is not consistent with the germline gene, which may arise from a read error. The chain is built from TRBV6-1 and TRBJ2-7, with 9 bases aligning to TRBD1. Germline V lookup: CDR1 MNHNS, CDR2 SASEGT. The CDR3 sequence is 14 residues long. The CDR3 sequence: CASSERTGEGEQYF. The CDR3 DNA reads TGCGCCAGCAGTGAGCGGACAGGGGAAGGGGAGCAGTACTTC.

J is TRBJ1-1 and V is TRBV5-1; D is perhaps TRBD1 (6 bases). CDR1 and CDR2 (germline): SGHRS, YFSETQ. The CDR3 loop spans 14 amino acids. The V gene lost 3 bases and the J gene lost 1 base, with 10 bases spanning the gap. In DNA, the CDR3 is TGCGCCAGCAGCTGGGACATACAGAACACTGAAGCTTTCTTT. Translated: CASSWDIQNTEAFF.

This clonotype came up a few times. The V gene is TRBV12-3 or TRBV12-4, the J gene TRBJ2-7, with D uncertain. Trimming pared 0 bases from V and 4 bases from J, leaving 10 bases between. The length of the CDR3 is 14 residues. The CDR3 nucleotides read TGTGCCAGCAGTTTAGCGGGATCGGAGTACGAGCAGTACTTC. Its protein product is CASSLAGSEYEQYF.

This clonotype turned up a few times. This rearrangement joins TRBV30 to TRBJ2-7; TRBD2 aligns across 7 bases. Losses at the gene ends were 1 base for V and 9 bases for J; bases not matched to a gene: 9. CDR3 length: 13 amino acids. CDR1 is GTSNPN and CDR2 is SVGIG in the germline V gene (reference sequence). The CDR3 region has the DNA TGTGCCTGGAGTGACGGGGGGAATAGCGGGCAGTACTTC. It codes for CAWSDGGNSGQYF.

This clonotype was seen at least ten times. The V and J genes are TRBV28 and TRBJ1-1; 7 bases line up with TRBD1. Germline CDR1 MDHEN, CDR2 SYDVKM. The V gene end was trimmed by 3 bases and the J gene end by 9 bases; junction bases not matched to a gene: 16. There are 16 residues in the CDR3. The CDR3 region is CASSFRGQIPLGKAFF. CDR3 sequence (DNA): TGTGCCAGCAGTTTTCGGGGACAGATCCCCCTGGGGAAAGCTTTCTTT.

In this sample, this clonotype turned up many times. J is TRBJ2-5 and V is TRBV28; D unresolved. The CDR3 contains 10 residues. Germline values: CDR1 MDHEN, CDR2 SYDVKM. Trimming removed 5 bases at V and 3 bases at J, with 1 base between. CDR3 nucleotides: TGTGCCAGCAGTAAAGAGACCCAGTACTTC. Translating it yields CASSKETQYF.

The chain couples TRBV6-1 to TRBJ1-4; possibly TRBD1 for D (6 bases). Deletions cut 2 bases from V and 4 bases from J, with 11 bases between. This CDR3 spans 15 amino acids. The germline gives CDR1 MNHNS, CDR2 SASEGT. The CDR3 sequence is CASSEQDRINEKLFF. As DNA, the CDR3 is TGTGCCAGCAGTGAACAAGACAGGATTAATGAAAAACTGTTTTTT.

The V and J genes are TRBV6-1 and TRBJ1-2, with 9 bases identical to TRBD1. The V gene's germline CDR1 is MNHNS and CDR2 SASEGT. The CDR3 runs 15 residues. Unmatched junction bases numbered 6, after V lost 6 bases and J lost 1 base. The CDR3 nucleotides read TGTGCCAGCAGGCCTCCGGGACAGGGTAACTATGGCTACACCTTC. This translates into CASRPPGQGNYGYTF.

V gene TRBV20-1 combines with J gene TRBJ2-7, with 7 bases identical to TRBD1. Germline V gene data show CDR1 as DFQATT and CDR2 as SNEGSKA (reference sequence). The CDR3 contains 16 residues. The V and J ends lost 0 bases and 5 bases, in that order; junction bases with no gene match: 13. The CDR3 DNA reads TGCAGTGCTAGAGATAGGGGGCTGGGGGCAGGCAACGAGCAGTACTTC. The encoded protein is CSARDRGLGAGNEQYF.

This clonotype has more than one count but fewer than ten. The rearrangement joins TRBV5-4 to TRBJ2-7; 9 bases are shared with TRBD1. Germline values: CDR1 SGHNT, CDR2 YYREEE (reference sequence). Unmatched junction bases numbered 8, after V lost 2 bases and J lost 5 bases. The CDR3 runs to 15 residues. Written as DNA, the CDR3 is TGTGCCAGCAGCTTATTCCGGACAGGGGATGACGAGCAGTACTTC. This codes for CASSLFRTGDDEQYF.

The CDR3 DNA is TGCAGTGAAGGCAGGCCGAGCTCCTATAATTCACCCCTCCACTTT. Residues: CSEGRPSSYNSPLHF. The V and J genes are TRBV20-1 and TRBJ1-6, with D unclear. The CDR3 is 15 amino acids. Trimming left V 7 bases short and J 0 bases short, with 13 bases between. Germline values: CDR1 DFQATT, CDR2 SNEGSKA (reference sequence).

This clonotype was found many times. This sequence joins TRBV5-1 and TRBJ1-1; D might be TRBD1 (5 bases). CDR3 length: 15 amino acids. The germline CDR1 and CDR2 sequences are SGHRS and YFSETQ. The V end lost 1 base, the J end lost 4 bases, and 14 bases lay between the germline ends. CDR3 protein: CASSLRFGGVTEAFF. The CDR3 nucleotides are TGCGCCAGCAGCTTGAGGTTCGGGGGAGTCACTGAAGCTTTCTTT.

The sample holds many counts of this clonotype. V gene TRBV27 combines with J gene TRBJ2-1, with 12 bases that match TRBD2. J gave up 6 bases and V 5 bases, and 5 bases lay outside the gene matches. CDR3 size: 15 residues. Germline V gene sequence: CDR1 MNHEY, CDR2 SMNVEV (reference sequence). CDR3 loop: CASSARLAGVNEQFF. The CDR3, as DNA: TGTGCCAGCAGTGCGCGACTAGCGGGAGTCAATGAGCAGTTCTTC.

This clonotype was seen a handful of times. This rearrangement joins TRBV20-1 to TRBJ2-1; 8 bases fit TRBD1. After removal of 0 bases from V and 8 bases from J, the junction contained 3 bases not matched to a gene. Germline V lookup: CDR1 DFQATT, CDR2 SNEGSKA (reference sequence). The CDR3 has 13 amino acids. The CDR3 reads CSARDPGGYEQFF. The CDR3 region has the DNA TGCAGTGCTAGAGATCCAGGGGGCTATGAGCAGTTCTTC.

The V and J genes are TRBV11-3 and TRBJ2-2, with D possibly TRBD1 on 6 matching bases. Germline loops: CDR1 SGHNT, CDR2 YENEEA. V was cut by 2 bases and J by 5 bases, with 9 bases left in between. CDR3 length: 14 amino acids. This CDR3 is CASSLPRGTGELFF. CDR3 bases: TGTGCCAGCAGCTTACCCAGGGGTACCGGGGAGCTGTTTTTT.

This clonotype was picked up many times. The chain joins TRBV11-2 to TRBJ2-2, with 11 bases that match TRBD1. This CDR3 region has 18 residues. Germline loops: CDR1 SGHAT, CDR2 FQNNGV. With V trimmed by 5 bases and J by 7 bases, 15 bases remained unmatched. CDR3 region: CASSLHTTGQGEHGELFF. CDR3 bases: TGTGCCAGCAGCCTACATACAACGGGACAGGGGGAACACGGGGAGCTGTTTTTT.

The CDR3 sequence: CAISEPDRDYGYTF. In DNA, the CDR3 is TGTGCCATCAGTGAGCCGGACAGAGACTATGGCTACACCTTC. The chain has TRBV10-3 and TRBJ1-2, with D maybe TRBD1 (6 bases). The CDR3 has 14 amino acids. Germline lookup yields CDR1 ENHRY and CDR2 SYGVKD. V was clipped by 2 bases and J by 3 bases, with 10 bases between them.

This chain links TRBV12-3 or TRBV12-4 with TRBJ1-2; D is undetermined. The CDR3 is made up of 15 amino acids. The V and J ends lost 1 base and 7 bases respectively, with 16 bases between them. The CDR3 nucleotides are TGTGCCAGCAGTTTAGTAGGCGGAGCCCTGGGTGGCTACACCTTC. It is translated as CASSLVGGALGGYTF.

This chain connects TRBV6-5 to TRBJ2-3; the D is unclear. The V end was cut by 0 bases, the J end by 1 base, with 8 bases between. CDR1 and CDR2 (germline): MNHEY, SVGAGI. The length of the CDR3 is 15 residues. For the CDR3, the DNA is TGTGCCAGCAGTTACTCGTTCTCCCGCACAGATACGCAGTATTTT. It encodes CASSYSFSRTDTQYF.